This TCR beta chain was captured in a study of OX40 agonist ivuxolimab in advanced cancers. Libraries were prepared by immunoSEQ multiplex PCR; TCRdb keeps only in-frame clonotypes and omits some of them. The sample comprises some 91,000 clones, 87% of which are singletons, and more than 4% rests with the top ten. This CDR3 has 16 residues. V trimming: 4 bases; J trimming: 1 base; junction bases outside the gene matches: 3. The germline V gene has CDR1 KGHSH and CDR2 LQKENI. The chain is built from TRBV18 and TRBJ2-5, with 13 bases matching TRBD2. This TCR derives from an adult with an advanced solid tumor such as melanoma, head and neck, liver or kidney cancer. This specimen was CD4+ or CD8+ T cells sorted from blood, taken in a trial of the OX40 agonist ivuxolimab. The CDR3 region has the DNA TGTGCCAGCTCACTCCGACTAGCGGGAGGCCAAGAGACCCAGTACTTC. Protein: CASSLRLAGGQETQYF.